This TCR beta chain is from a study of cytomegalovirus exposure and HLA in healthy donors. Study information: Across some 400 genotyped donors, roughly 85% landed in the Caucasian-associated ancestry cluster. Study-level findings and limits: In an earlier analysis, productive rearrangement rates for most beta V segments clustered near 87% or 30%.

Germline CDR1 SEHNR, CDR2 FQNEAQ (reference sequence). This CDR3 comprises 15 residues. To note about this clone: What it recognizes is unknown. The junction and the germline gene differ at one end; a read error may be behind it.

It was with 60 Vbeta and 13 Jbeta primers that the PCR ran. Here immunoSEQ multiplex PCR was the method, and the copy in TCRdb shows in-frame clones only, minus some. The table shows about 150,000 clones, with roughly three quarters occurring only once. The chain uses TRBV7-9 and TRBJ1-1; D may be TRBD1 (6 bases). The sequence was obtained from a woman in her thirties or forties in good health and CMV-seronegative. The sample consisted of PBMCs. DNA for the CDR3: TGTTCCAGCAGCTTAGGGGCACAGGGCTACACTGAAGCTTTCTTT. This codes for CSSSLGAQGYTEAFF.